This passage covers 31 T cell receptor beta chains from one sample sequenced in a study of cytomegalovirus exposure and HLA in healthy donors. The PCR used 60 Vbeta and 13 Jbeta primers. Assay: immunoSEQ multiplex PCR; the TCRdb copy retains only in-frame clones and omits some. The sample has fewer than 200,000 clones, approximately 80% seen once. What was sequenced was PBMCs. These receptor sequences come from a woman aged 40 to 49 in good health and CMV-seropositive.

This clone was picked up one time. CDR3 residues: CASSFKQSPLHF. Here the CDR3 DNA reads TGTGCCAGTAGTTTCAAACAGTCACCCCTCCACTTT. The chain joins TRBV19 to TRBJ1-6; the D is unclear. The CDR3 length is 12 residues. Trimming removed 5 bases from V and 10 bases from J, with 9 bases in between. Germline CDR1 is LNHDA and CDR2 is SQIVND (reference sequence).

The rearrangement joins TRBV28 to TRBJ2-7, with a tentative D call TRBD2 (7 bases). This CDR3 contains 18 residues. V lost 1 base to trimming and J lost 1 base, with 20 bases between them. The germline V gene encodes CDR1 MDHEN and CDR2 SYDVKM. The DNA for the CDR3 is TGTGCCAGCAGTTTATACAGTGGTGGGAGGGGGAGATCCTACGAGCAGTACTTC. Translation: CASSLYSGGRGRSYEQYF.

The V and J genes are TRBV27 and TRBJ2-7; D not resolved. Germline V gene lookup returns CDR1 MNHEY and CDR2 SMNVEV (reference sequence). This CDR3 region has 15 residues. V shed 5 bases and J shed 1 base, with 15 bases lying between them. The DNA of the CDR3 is TGTGCCAGCAGTCCCCTTCGCGGAGCGTCCTACGAGCAGTACTTC. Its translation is CASSPLRGASYEQYF.

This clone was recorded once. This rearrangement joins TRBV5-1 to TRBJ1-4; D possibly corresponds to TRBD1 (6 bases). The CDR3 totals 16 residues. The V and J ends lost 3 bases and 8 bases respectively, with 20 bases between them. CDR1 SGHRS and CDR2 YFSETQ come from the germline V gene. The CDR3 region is CASSYSSGGGDEKLFF. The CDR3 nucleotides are TGCGCCAGCAGCTACTCATCGGGGGGGGGCGACGAAAAACTGTTTTTT.

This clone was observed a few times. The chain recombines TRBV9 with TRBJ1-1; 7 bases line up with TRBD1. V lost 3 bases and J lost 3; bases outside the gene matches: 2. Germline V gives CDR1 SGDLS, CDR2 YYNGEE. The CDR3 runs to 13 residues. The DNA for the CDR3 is TGTGCCAGCAGCGGAACAGGGGACACTGAAGCTTTCTTT. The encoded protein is CASSGTGDTEAFF.

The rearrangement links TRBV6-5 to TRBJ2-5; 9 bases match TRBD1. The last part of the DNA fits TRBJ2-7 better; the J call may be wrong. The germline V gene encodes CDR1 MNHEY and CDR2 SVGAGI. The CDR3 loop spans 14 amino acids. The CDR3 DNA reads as TGTGCCAGCACACAAACAGGGGGCCCTTACGAGCAGTACTTC. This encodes CASTQTGGPYEQYF.

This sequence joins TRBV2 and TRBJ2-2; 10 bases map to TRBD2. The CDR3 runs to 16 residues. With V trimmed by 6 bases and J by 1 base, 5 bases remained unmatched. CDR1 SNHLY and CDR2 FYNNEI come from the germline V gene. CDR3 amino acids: CASRKLAGGNTGELFF. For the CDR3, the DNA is TGTGCCAGCAGGAAGTTAGCGGGAGGGAACACCGGGGAGCTGTTTTTT.

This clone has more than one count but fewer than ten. The DNA for the CDR3 is TGTGCCAGCAGGGTCGAGTTCAACACTGAAGCTTTCTTT. Its protein product is CASRVEFNTEAFF. V and J are TRBV7-9 and TRBJ1-1, with no clear D. CDR3 length: 13 amino acids. The germline V and J ends were trimmed by 6 bases and 2 bases, with 10 bases remaining between them. Germline assignment: CDR1 SEHNR and CDR2 FQNEAQ (reference sequence).

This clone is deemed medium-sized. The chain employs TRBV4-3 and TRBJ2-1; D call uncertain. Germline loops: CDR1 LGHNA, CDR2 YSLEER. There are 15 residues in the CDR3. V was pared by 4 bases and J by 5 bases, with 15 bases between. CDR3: CASSRLASGHNEQFF. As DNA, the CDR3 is TGCGCCAGCAGCCGGCTGGCGTCGGGTCACAATGAGCAGTTCTTC.

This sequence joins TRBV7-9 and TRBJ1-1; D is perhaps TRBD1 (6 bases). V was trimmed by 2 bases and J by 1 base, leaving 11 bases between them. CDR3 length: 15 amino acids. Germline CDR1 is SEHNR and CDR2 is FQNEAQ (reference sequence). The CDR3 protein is CASSLRGGANTEAFF. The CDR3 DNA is TGTGCCAGCAGCTTACGCGGGGGCGCGAACACTGAAGCTTTCTTT.

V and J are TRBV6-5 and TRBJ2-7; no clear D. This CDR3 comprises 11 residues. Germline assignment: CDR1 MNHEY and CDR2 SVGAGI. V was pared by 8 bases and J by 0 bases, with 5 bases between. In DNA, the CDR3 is TGTGCCAGCCAGGACTCCTACGAGCAGTACTTC. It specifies CASQDSYEQYF.

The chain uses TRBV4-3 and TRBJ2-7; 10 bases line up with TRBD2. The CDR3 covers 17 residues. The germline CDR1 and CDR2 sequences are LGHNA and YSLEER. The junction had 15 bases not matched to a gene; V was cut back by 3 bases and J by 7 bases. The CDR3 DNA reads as TGCGCCAGCAGCCAGGGCGCTAGCGGGGGCTCCCTTAGAGAGCAGTACTTC. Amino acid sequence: CASSQGASGGSLREQYF.

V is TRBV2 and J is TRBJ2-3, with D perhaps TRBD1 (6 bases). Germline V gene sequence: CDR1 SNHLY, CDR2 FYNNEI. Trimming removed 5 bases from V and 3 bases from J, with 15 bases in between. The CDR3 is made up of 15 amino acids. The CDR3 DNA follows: TGTGCCAGCAGTCGCCTACAGCAGGGGACAGATACGCAGTATTTT. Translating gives CASSRLQQGTDTQYF.

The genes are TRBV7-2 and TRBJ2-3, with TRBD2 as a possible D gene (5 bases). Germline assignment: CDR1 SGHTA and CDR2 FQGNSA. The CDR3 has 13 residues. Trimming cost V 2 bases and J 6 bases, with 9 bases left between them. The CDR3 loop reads CASSLRRLDTQYF. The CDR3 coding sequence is TGTGCCAGCAGCTTACGGAGGCTGGATACGCAGTATTTT.

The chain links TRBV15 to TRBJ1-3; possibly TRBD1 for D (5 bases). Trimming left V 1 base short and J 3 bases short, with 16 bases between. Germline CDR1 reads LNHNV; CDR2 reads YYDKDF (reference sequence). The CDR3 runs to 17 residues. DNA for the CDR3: TGTGCCACCAGCAGAGCCGGGCCCAGGGAGGGTGGAAACACCATATATTTT. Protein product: CATSRAGPREGGNTIYF.

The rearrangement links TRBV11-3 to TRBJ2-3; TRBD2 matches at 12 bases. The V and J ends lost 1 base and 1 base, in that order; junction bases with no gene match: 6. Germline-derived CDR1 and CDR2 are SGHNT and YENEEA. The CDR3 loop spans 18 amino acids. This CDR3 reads CASSLAWTSGVGTDTQYF. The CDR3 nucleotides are TGTGCCAGCAGCTTAGCTTGGACTAGCGGGGTGGGCACAGATACGCAGTATTTT.

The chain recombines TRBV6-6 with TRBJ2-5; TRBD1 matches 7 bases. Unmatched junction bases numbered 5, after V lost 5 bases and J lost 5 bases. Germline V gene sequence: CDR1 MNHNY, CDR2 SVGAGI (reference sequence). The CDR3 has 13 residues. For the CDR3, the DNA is TGTGCCAGCAGTGACAGGGTGAGGGAGACCCAGTACTTC. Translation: CASSDRVRETQYF.

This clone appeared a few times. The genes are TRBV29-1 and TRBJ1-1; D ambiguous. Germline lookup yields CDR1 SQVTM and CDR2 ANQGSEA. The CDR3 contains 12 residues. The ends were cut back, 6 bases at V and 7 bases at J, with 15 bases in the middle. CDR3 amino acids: CSVARGQLEAFF. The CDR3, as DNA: TGCAGCGTGGCACGAGGGCAACTTGAAGCTTTCTTT. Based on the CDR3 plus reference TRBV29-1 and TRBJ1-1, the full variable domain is SAVISQKPSRDICQRGTSLTIQCQVDSQVTMMFWYRQQPGQSLTLIATANQGSEATYESGFVIDKFPISRPNLTFSTLTVSNMSPEDSSIYLCSVARGQLEAFFGQGTRLTVV.

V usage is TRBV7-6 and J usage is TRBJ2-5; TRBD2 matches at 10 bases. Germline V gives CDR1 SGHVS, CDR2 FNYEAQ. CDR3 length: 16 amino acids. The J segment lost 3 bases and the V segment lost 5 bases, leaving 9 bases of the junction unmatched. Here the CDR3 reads CASSGSSGRGEETQYF. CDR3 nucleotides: TGTGCCAGCAGCGGATCTAGCGGGAGAGGTGAAGAGACCCAGTACTTC.

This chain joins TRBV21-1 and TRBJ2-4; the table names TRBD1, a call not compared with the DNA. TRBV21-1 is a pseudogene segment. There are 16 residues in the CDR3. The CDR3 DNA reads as TGTGCCAGCAGCAAATGGTGGCAGGGTGACAAAAACATTCAGTACTTC. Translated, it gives CASSKWWQGDKNIQYF.

This CDR3 reads CASSAQGATNEKLFF. DNA of the CDR3: TGTGCCAGCTCAGCACAGGGGGCAACTAATGAAAAACTGTTTTTT. The genes are TRBV18 and TRBJ1-4; 8 bases map to TRBD1. CDR3 length: 15 amino acids. CDR1 and CDR2 (germline): KGHSH, LQKENI. Unmatched junction bases numbered 2, after V lost 5 bases and J lost 0 bases.

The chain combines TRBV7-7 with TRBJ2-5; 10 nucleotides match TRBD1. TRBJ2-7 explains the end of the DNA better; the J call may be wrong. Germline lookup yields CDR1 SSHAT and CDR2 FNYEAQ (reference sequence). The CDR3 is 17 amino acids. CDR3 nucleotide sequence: TGTGCCAGCAGTCCACCGGAGACCCGGACAGGGGGCTACGAGCAGTACTTC. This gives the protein CASSPPETRTGGYEQYF.

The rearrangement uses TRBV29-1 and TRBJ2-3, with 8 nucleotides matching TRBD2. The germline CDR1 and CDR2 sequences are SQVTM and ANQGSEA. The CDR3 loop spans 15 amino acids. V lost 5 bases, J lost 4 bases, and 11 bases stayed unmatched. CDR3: CSVTTYGGAADTQYF. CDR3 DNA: TGCAGCGTTACCACCTACGGGGGGGCCGCAGATACGCAGTATTTT.

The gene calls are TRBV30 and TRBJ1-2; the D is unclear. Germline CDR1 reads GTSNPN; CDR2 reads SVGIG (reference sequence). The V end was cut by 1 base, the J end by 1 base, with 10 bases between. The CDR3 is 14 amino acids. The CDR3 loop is CAWSGAYLNYGYTF. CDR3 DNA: TGTGCCTGGAGTGGGGCGTACCTTAACTATGGCTACACCTTC.

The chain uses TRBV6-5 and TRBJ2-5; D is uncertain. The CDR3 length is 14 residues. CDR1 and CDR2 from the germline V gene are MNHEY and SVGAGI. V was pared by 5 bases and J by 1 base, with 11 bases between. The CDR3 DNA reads TGTGCCAGCAGTCTTAGACATTTCCAAGAGACCCAGTACTTC. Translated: CASSLRHFQETQYF.

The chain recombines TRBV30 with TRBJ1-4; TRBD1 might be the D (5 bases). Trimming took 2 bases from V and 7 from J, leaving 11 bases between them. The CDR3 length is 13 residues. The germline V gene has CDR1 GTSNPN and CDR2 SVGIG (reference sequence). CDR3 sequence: CAWSSRAGEKLFF. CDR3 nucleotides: TGTGCCTGGAGTAGCAGGGCAGGTGAAAAACTGTTTTTT.

The CDR3 bases are TGTGCCAGCAGTTGGGGCCGATTTGAAGCTTTCTTT. Amino acid sequence: CASSWGRFEAFF. The gene calls are TRBV28 and TRBJ1-1; D is possibly TRBD1 (5 bases). The V end lost 4 bases, the J end lost 7 bases, and 10 bases lay between the germline ends. Germline-derived CDR1 and CDR2 are MDHEN and SYDVKM. CDR3 length equals 12 residues.

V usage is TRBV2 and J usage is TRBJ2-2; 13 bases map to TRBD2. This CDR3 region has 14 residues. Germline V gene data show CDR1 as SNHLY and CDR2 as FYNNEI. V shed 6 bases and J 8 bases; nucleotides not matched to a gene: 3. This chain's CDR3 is CASRGTSGTGELFF. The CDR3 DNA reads TGTGCCAGCAGGGGGACTAGCGGGACGGGGGAGCTGTTTTTT.

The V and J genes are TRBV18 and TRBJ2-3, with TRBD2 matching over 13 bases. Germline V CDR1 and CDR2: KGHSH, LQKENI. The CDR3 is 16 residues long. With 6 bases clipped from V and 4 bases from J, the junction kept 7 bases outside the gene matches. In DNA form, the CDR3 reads TGTGCCAGCTCCCGAGGGACTAGCGGGGCTGCAGATACGCAGTATTTT. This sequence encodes CASSRGTSGAADTQYF.

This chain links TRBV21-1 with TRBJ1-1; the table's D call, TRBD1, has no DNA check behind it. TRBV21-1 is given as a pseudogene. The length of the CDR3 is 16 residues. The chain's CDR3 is CASTPPRTDQNTEAFF. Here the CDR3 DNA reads TGTGCCAGCACCCCACCGAGGACAGACCAAAACACTGAAGCTTTCTTT.

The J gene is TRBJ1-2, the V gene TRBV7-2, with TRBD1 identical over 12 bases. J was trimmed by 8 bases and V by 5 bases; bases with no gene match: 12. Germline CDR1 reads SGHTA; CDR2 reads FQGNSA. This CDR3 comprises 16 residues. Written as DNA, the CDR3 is TGTGCCAGCAGCATAGACCGGGACAGGGGGCCCCACGGCTACACCTTC. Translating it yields CASSIDRDRGPHGYTF. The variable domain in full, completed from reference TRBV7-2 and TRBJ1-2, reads GAGVSQSPSNKVTEKGKDVELRCDPISGHTALYWYRQSLGQGLEFLIYFQGNSAPDKSGLPSDRFSAERTGGSVSTLTIQRTQQEDSAVYLCASSIDRDRGPHGYTFGSGTRLTVV.